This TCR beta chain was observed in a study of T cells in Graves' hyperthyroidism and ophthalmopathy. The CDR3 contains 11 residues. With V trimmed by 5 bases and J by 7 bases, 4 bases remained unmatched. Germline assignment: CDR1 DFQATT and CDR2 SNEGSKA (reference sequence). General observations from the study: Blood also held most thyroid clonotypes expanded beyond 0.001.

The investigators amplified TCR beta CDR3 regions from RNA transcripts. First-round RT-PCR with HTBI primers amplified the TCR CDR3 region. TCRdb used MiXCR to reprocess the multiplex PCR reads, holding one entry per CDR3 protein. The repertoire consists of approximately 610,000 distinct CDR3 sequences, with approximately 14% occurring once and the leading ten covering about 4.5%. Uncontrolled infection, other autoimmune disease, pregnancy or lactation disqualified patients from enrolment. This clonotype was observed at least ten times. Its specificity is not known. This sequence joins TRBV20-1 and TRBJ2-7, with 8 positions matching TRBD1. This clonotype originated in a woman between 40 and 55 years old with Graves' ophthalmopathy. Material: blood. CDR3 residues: CSAQGAGEQYF. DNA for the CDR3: TGCAGTGCTCAGGGGGCAGGGGAGCAGTACTTC.